This T cell receptor (beta chain) came from a study of cytomegalovirus exposure and HLA in healthy donors. Across the whole study: Researchers previously reported finding 90 million to 130 million unique TCR beta sequences from approximately 200 million T cells. Study-wide results and limits: The records held CMV serostatus as the only immune exposure information. A prior analysis recorded that most TCR beta V segments were productive about 90% or about 30% of the time.

This clone has just a few counts. Its antigen is as yet unknown. Researchers ran the PCR with 60 Vbeta and 13 Jbeta primers. The protocol was immunoSEQ multiplex PCR, while the TCRdb copy is restricted to in-frame clones and leaves out a portion. This sample has about 40,000 clones; about 66% occur once, and the top ten carry about 17%. The sequenced sample consisted of PBMCs. This receptor was taken from a man in his fifties in good health and CMV-seropositive.

The CDR3 spells CASSLGGADYGYTF. CDR3 nucleotide sequence: TGTGCCAGCAGTCTAGGGGGCGCGGACTATGGCTACACCTTC. This chain links TRBV6-5 with TRBJ1-2, with TRBD1 matching over 7 bases. Germline V gene data show CDR1 as MNHEY and CDR2 as SVGAGI. The CDR3 extends over 14 amino acids. Trimming at V came to 5 bases and at J to 3 bases, leaving 6 bases not matched to a gene.